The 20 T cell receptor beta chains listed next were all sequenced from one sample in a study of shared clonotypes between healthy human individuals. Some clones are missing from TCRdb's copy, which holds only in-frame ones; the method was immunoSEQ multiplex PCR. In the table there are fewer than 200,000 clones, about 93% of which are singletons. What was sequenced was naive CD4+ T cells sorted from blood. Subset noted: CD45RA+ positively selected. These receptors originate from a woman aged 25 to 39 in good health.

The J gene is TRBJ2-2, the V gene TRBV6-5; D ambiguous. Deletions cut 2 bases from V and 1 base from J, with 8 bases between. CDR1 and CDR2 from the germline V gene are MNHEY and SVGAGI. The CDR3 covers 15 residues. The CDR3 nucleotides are TGTGCCAGCAGTTACGGGCAGATGAACACCGGGGAGCTGTTTTTT. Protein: CASSYGQMNTGELFF.

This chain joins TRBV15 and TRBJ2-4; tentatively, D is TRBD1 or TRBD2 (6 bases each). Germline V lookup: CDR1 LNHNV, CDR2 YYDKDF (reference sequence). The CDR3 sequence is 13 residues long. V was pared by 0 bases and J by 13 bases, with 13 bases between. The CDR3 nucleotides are TGTGCCACCAGCAGAGATGGGAGAGGGGGGCAGTACTTC. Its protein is CATSRDGRGGQYF.

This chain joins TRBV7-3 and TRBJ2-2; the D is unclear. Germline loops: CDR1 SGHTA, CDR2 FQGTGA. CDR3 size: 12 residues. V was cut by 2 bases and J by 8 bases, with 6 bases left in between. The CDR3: CASSLDVGELFF. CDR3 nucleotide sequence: TGTGCCAGCAGCTTAGACGTGGGGGAGCTGTTTTTT. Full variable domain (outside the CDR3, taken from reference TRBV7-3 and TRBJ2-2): GAGVSQTPSNKVTEKGKYVELRCDPISGHTALYWYRQSLGQGPEFLIYFQGTGAADDSGLPNDRFFAVRPEGSVSTLKIQRTERGDSAVYLCASSLDVGELFFGEGSRLTVL.

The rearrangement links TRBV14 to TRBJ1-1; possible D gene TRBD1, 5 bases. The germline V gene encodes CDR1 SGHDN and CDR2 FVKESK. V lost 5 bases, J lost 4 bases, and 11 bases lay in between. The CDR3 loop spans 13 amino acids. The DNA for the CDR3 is TGTGCCAGCAGCGAACAGGAGGTCACTGAAGCTTTCTTT. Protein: CASSEQEVTEAFF. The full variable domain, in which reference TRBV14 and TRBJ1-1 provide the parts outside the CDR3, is EAGVTQFPSHSVIEKGQTVTLRCDPISGHDNLYWYRRVMGKEIKFLLHFVKESKQDESGMPNNRFLAERTGGTYSTLKVQPAELEDSGVYFCASSEQEVTEAFFGQGTRLTVV.

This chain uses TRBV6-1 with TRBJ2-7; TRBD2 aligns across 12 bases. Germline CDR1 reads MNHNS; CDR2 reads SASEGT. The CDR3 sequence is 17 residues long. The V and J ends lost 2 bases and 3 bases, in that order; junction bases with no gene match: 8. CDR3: CASSESASGRARYEQYF. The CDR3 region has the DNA TGTGCCAGCAGTGAATCAGCTAGCGGGAGGGCCCGCTACGAGCAGTACTTC.

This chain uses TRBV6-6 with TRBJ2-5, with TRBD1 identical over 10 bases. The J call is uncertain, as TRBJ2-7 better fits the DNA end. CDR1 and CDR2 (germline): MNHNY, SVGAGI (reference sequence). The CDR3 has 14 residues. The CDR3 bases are TGTGCCAGCACTCGGGGACAGGGGTCCTACGAGCAGTACTTC. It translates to CASTRGQGSYEQYF.

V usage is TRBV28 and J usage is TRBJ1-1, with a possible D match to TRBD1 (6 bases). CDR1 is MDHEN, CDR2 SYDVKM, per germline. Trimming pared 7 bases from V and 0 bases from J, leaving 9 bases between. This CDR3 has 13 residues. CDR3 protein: CASMRGMNTEAFF. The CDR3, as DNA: TGTGCCAGCATGAGGGGGATGAACACTGAAGCTTTCTTT. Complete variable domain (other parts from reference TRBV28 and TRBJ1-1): DVKVTQSSRYLVKRTGEKVFLECVQDMDHENMFWYRQDPGLGLRLIYFSYDVKMKEKGDIPEGYSVSREKKERFSLILESASTNQTSMYLCASMRGMNTEAFFGQGTRLTVV.

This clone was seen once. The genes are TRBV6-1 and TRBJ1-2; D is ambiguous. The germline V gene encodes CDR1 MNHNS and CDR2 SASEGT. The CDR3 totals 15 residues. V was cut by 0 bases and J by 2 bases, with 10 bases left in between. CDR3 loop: CASSEAYTENYGYTF. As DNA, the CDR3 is TGTGCCAGCAGTGAAGCTTACACAGAGAACTATGGCTACACCTTC.

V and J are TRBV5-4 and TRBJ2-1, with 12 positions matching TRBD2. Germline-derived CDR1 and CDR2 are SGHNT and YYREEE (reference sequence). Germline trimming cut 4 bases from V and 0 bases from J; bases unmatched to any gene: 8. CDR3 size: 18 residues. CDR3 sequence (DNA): TGTGCCAGCAGCGTAGTCGGACTAGCGGGAAGCTCCTACAATGAGCAGTTCTTC. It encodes CASSVVGLAGSSYNEQFF.

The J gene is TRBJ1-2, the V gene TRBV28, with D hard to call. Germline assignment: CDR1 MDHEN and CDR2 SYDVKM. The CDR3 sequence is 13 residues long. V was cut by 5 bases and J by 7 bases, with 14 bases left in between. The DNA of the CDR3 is TGTGCCAGCAGTCCGGGAGGAATTCGTGGCTACACCTTC. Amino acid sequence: CASSPGGIRGYTF.

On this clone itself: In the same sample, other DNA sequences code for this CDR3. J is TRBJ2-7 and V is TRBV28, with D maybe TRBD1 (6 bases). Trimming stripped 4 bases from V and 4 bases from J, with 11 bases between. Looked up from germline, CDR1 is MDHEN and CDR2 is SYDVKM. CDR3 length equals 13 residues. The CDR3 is CASSSGQLYEQYF. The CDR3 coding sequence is TGTGCCAGCAGTTCCGGACAGCTATACGAGCAGTACTTC.

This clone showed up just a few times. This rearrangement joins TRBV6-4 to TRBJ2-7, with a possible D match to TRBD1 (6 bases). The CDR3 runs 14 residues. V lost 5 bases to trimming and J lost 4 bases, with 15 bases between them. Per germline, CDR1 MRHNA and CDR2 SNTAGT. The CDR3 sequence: CASSHRGQPYEQYF. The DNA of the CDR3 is TGTGCCAGCAGTCACCGTGGACAGCCGTACGAGCAGTACTTC.

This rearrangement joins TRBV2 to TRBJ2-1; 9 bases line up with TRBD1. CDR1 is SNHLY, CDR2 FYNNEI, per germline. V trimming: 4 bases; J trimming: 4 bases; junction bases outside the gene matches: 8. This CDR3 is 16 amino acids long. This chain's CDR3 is CASSADPGTGYNEQFF. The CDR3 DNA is TGTGCCAGCAGTGCCGATCCCGGGACAGGGTACAATGAGCAGTTCTTC.

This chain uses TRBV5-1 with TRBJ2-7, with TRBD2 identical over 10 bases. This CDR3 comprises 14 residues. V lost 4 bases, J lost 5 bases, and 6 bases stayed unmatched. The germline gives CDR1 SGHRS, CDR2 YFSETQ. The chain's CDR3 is CASSDGTSVDEQYF. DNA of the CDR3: TGCGCCAGCAGCGACGGGACTAGCGTCGACGAGCAGTACTTC.

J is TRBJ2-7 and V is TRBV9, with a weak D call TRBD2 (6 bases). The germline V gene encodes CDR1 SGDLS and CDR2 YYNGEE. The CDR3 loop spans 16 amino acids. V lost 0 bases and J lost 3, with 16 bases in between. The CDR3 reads CASSVGEAAFVYEQYF. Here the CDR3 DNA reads TGTGCCAGCAGCGTAGGGGAGGCAGCCTTCGTCTACGAGCAGTACTTC.

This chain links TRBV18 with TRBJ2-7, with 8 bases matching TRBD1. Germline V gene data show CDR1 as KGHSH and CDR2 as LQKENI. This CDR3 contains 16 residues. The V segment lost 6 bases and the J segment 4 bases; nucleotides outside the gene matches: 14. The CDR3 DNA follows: TGTGCCAGCTCGCCTAACCAGGGGGCGCGTAGGTACGAGCAGTACTTC. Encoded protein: CASSPNQGARRYEQYF. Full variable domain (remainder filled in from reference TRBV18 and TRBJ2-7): NAGVMQNPRHLVRRRGQEARLRCSPMKGHSHVYWYRQLPEEGLKFMVYLQKENIIDESGMPKERFSAEFPKEGPSILRIQQVVRGDSAAYFCASSPNQGARRYEQYFGPGTRLTVT.

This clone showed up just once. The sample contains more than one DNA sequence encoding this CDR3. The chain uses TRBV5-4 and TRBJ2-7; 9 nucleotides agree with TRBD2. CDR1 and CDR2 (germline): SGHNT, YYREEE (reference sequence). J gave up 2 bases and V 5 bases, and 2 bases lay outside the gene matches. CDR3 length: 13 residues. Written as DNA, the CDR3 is TGTGCCAGCAGGACTAGCGGAACCTACGAGCAGTACTTC. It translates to CASRTSGTYEQYF.

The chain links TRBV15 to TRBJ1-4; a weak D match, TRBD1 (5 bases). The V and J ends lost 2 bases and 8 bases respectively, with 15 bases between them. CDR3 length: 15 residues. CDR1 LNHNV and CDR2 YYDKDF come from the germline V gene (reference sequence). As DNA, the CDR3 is TGTGCCACCAGCAGAATCCCCGGGGACGACGAAAAACTGTTTTTT. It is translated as CATSRIPGDDEKLFF.

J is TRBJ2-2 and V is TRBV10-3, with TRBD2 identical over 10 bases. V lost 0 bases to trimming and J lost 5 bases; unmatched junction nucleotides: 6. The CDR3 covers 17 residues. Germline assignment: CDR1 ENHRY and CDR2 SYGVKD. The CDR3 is CAISESLAGAGTGELFF. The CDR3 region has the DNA TGTGCCATCAGTGAGTCTCTAGCGGGAGCGGGGACCGGGGAGCTGTTTTTT.

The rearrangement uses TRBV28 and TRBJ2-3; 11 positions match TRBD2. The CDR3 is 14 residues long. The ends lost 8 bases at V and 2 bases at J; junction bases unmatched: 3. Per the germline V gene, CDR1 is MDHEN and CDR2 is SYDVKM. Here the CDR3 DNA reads TGTGCCAGCGCGACTAGCGGGACCACAGATACGCAGTATTTT. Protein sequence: CASATSGTTDTQYF.